This T cell receptor beta chain was recorded in a study of T cell clonotyping in hematopoietic cell transplantation. V trimming: 2 bases; J trimming: 2 bases; junction bases outside the gene matches: 11. The CDR3 contains 17 residues. Per germline, CDR1 GTSNPN and CDR2 SVGIG (reference sequence). Only in-frame clones appear in the TCRdb table, and some are missing; sequencing was by immunoSEQ multiplex PCR. The repertoire has more than 3,500 clones, 65% to 80% of them found once; the top ten carry roughly 8.5%. The sequenced sample was PBMCs, obtained 100 days after allogeneic stem cell transplant. The genes are TRBV30 and TRBJ2-2, with 7 bases aligning to TRBD2. The sequence was obtained from a male patient aged 60-70 years who had an allogeneic stem cell transplant, so the T cells may come from the graft donor. Some clones in this sample may be carry-over from other donors' samples. The CDR3 is CAWSYERGALNTGELFF. The CDR3 coding sequence is TGTGCCTGGAGTTACGAGCGGGGAGCCCTAAACACCGGGGAGCTGTTTTTT.